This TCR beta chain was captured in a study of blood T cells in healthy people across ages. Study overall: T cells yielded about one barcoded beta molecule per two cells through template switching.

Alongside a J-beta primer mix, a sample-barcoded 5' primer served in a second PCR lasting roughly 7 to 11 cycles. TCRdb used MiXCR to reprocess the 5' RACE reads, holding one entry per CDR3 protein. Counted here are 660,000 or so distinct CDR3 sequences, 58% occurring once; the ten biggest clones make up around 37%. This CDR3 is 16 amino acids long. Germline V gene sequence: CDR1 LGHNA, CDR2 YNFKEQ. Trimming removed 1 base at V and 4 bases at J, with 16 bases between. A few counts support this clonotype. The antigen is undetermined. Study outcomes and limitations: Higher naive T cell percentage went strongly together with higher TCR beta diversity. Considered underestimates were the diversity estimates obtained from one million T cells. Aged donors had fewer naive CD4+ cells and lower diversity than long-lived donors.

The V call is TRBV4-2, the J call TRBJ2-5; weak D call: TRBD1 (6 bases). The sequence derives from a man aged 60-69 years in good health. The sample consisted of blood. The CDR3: CASSQGAQGSPETQYF. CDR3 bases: TGTGCCAGCAGCCAAGGGGCGCAGGGGTCCCCAGAGACCCAGTACTTC.